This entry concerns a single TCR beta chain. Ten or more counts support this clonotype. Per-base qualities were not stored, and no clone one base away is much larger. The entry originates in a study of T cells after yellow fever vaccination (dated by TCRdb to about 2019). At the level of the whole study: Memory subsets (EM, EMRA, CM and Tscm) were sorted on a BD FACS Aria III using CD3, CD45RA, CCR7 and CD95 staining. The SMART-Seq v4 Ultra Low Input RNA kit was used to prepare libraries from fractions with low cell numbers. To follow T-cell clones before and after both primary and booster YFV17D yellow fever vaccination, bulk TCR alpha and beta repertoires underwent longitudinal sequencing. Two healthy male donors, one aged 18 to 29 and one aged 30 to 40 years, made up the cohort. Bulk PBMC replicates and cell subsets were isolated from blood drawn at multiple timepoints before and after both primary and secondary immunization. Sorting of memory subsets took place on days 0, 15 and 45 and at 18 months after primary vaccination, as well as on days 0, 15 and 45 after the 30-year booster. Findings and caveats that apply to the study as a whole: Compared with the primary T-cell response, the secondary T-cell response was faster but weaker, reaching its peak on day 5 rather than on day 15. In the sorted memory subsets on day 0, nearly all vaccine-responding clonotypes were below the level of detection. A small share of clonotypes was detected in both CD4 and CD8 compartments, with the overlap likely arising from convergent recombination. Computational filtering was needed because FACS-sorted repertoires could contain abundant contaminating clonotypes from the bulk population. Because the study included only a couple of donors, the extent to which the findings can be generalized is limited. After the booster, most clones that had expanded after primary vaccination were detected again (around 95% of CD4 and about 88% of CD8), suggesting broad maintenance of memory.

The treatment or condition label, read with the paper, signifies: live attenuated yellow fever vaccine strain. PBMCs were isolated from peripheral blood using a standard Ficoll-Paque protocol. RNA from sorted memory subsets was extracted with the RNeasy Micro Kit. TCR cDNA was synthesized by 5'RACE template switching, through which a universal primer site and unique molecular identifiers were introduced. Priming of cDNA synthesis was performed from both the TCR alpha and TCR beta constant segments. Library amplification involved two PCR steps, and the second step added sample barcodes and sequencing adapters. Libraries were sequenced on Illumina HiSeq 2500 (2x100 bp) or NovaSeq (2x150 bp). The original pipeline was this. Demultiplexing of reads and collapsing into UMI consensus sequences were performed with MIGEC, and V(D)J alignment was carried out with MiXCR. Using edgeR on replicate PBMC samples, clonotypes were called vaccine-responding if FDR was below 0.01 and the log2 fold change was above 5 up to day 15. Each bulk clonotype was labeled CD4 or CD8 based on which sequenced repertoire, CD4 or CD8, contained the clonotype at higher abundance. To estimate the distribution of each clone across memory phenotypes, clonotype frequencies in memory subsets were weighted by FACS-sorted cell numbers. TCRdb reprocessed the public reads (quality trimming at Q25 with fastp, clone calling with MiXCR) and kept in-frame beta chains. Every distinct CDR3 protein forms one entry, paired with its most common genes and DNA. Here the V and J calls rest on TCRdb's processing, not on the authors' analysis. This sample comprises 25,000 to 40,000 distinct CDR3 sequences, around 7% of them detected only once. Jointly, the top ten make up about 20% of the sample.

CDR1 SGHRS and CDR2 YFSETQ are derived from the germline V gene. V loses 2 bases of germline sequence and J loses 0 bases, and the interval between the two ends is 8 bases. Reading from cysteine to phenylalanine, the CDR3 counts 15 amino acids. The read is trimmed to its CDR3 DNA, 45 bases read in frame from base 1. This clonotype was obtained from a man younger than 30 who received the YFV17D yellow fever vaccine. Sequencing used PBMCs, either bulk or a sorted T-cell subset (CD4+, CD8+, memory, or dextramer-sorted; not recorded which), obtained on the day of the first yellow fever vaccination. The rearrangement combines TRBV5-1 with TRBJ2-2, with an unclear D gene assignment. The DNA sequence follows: TGCGCCAGCAGCTTAGGTATCGCGAACACCGGGGAGCTGTTTTTT. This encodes CASSLGIANTGELFF. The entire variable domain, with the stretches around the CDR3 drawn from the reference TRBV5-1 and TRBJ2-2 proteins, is KAGVTQTPRYLIKTRGQQVTLSCSPISGHRSVSWYQQTPGQGLQFLFEYFSETQRNKGNFPGRFSGRQFSNSRSEMNVSTLELGDSALYLCASSLGIANTGELFFGEGSRLTVL.